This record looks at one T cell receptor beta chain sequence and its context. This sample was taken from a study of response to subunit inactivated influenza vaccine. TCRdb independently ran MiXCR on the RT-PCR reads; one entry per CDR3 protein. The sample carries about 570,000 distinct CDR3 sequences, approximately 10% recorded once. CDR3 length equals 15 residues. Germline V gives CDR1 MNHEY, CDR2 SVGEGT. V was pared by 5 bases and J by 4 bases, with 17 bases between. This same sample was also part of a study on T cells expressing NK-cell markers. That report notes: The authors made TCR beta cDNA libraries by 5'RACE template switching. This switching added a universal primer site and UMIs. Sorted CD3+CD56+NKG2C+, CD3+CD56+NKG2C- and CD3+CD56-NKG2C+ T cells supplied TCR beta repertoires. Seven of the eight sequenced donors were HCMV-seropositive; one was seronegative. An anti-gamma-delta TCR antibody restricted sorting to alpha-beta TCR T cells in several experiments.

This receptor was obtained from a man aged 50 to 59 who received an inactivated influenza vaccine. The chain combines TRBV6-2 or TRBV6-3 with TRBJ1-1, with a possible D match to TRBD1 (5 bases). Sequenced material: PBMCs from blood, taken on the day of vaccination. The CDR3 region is CASSLSQGEGTEAFF. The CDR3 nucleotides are TGTGCCAGCAGTCTTTCGCAGGGCGAGGGCACTGAAGCTTTCTTT.